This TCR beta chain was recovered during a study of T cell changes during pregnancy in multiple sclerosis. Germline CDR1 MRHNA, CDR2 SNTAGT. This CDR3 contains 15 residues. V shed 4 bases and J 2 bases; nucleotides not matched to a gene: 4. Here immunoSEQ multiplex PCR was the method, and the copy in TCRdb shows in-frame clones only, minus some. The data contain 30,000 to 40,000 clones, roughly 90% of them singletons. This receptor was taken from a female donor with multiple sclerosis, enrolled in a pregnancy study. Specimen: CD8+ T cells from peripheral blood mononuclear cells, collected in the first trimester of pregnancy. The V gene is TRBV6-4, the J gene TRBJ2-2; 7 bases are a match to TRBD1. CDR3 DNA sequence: TGTGCCAGCAGTGGAGGGACAGAAAACACCGGGGAGCTGTTTTTT. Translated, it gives CASSGGTENTGELFF.